A selection of T cell receptor beta chains follows, all from one sample in a study. TCRdb processed the RT-PCR reads anew with MiXCR; each CDR3 protein has one entry. Of about 680,000 distinct CDR3 sequences listed, 12% to 15% are singletons. The sequenced material came from memory CD4+ T cells from blood. Receptor source: a female donor in good health, serving as a healthy control. Each CDR3 is given with its conserved first and last residue. The order of the fields is V gene, J gene, D gene, clone size, CDR3 protein, CDR3 DNA. The D gene is left open where the match is weak. The listing skips clone size in some rows; elsewhere it reads once, few, many or a size class.

V: TRBV12-3/TRBV12-4; J: TRBJ2-1; D: TRBD2; size: NA; CDR3: CASSLGLSGNEQFF; DNA: TGTGCCAGCAGTTTGGGACTAAGCGGCAATGAGCAGTTCTTC
V: TRBV6-1; J: TRBJ1-2; D: NA; size: NA; CDR3: CASSRGFDYGYTF; DNA: TGTGCCAGCTCTCGGGGGTTCGACTATGGCTACACCTTC
V: TRBV15; J: TRBJ1-5; D: NA; size: many; CDR3: CATSGSNPNQPQHF; DNA: TGTGCCACCAGCGGAAGCAACCCCAATCAGCCCCAGCATTTT
V: TRBV5-1; J: TRBJ1-3; D: NA; size: many; CDR3: CASSRESSAGNTIYF; DNA: TGCGCCAGTTCCCGTGAGAGTTCAGCTGGAAACACCATATATTTT
V: TRBV20-1; J: TRBJ2-1; D: NA; size: few; CDR3: CSARDNYNEQFF; DNA: TGCAGTGCTAGAGACAATTACAATGAGCAGTTCTTC
V: TRBV5-6; J: TRBJ2-1; D: TRBD2; size: many; CDR3: CASSRRLAGGSYNEQFF; DNA: TGTGCCAGCAGCCGCAGACTAGCGGGAGGTAGCTACAATGAGCAGTTCTTC
V: TRBV5-1; J: TRBJ2-2; D: NA; size: NA; CDR3: CASSFRGDLTGELFF; DNA: TGCGCCAGCAGCTTTCGAGGGGACTTAACCGGGGAGCTGTTTTTT
V: TRBV9; J: TRBJ2-1; D: TRBD1; size: once; CDR3: CASSIQGQNNEQFF; DNA: TGTGCCAGCAGCATACAGGGGCAAAACAATGAGCAGTTCTTC
V: TRBV5-8; J: TRBJ2-7; D: NA; size: few; CDR3: CASSLGQETLYEQYF; DNA: TGTGCCAGCAGCTTGGGACAGGAGACCCTCTACGAGCAGTACTTC
V: TRBV5-1; J: TRBJ2-5; D: NA; size: few; CDR3: CASSAQGGAIETQYF; DNA: TGCGCCAGCAGCGCGCAGGGGGGGGCAATAGAGACCCAGTACTTC
V: TRBV6-5; J: TRBJ1-6; D: NA; size: many; CDR3: CASSYHKDNSPLHF; DNA: TGTGCCAGCAGTTACCACAAAGACAATTCACCCCTCCACTTT